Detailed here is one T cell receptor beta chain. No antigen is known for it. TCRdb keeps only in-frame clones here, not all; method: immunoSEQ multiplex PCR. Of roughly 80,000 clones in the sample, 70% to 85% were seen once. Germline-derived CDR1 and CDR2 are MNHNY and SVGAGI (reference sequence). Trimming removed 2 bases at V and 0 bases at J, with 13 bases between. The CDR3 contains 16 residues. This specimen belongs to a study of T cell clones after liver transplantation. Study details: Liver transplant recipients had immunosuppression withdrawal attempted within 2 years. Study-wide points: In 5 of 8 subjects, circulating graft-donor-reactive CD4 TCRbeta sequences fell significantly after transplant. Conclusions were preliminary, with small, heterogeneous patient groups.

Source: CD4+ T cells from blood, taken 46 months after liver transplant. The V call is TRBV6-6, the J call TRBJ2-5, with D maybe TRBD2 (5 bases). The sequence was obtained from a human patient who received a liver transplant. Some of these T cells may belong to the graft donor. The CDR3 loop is CASSYPHGADQETQYF. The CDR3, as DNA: TGTGCCAGCAGTTACCCCCACGGAGCGGACCAAGAGACCCAGTACTTC.